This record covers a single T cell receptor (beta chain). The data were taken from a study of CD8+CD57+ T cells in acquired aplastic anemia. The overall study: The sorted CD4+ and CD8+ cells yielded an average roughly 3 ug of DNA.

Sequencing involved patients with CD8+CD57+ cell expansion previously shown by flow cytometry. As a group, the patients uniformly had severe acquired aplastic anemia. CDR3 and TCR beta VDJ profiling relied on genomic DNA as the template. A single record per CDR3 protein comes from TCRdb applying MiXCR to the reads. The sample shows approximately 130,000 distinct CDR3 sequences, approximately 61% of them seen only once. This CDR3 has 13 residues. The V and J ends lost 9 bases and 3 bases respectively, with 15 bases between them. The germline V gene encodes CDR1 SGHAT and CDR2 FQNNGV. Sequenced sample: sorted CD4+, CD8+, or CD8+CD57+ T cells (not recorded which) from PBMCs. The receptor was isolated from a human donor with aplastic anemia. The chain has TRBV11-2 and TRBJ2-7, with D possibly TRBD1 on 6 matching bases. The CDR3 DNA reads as TGTGCCAGTACACAGGGCGCGAACTACGAGCAGTACTTC. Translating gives CASTQGANYEQYF.